This T cell receptor beta chain was captured in a study of T-cell memory formation after mild COVID-19. The overall study: There were largely donor-specific TCR clusters. Findings and limits, study-wide: The study found balanced CD4/CD8 in clones contracting day 15 to 85 and a CD4+ lean in later expanders.

The V end lost 2 bases, the J end lost 7 bases, and 15 bases lay between the germline ends. This CDR3 is 14 amino acids long. With regard to this clonotype: Its antigen remains unknown.

Libraries for TCRalpha and TCRbeta carried sample barcodes and unique molecular identifiers via 5'RACE. Each CDR3 protein gets one entry after TCRdb re-called the 5' RACE reads with MiXCR. The sample has around 150,000 distinct CDR3 sequences; roughly 28% are singletons. V usage is TRBV12-3 or TRBV12-4 and J usage is TRBJ2-7; D is possibly TRBD2 (5 bases). Sample: PBMCs or a T cell subset sorted from them (not recorded which). The receptor's source is an adult woman who had mild COVID-19 (a few samples of this study predate the infection). Cell type and time point are not known. CDR3 sequence (DNA): TGTGCCAGCAGTTTAACGGGGTCCTCCCAAGAGCAGTACTTC. It yields the protein CASSLTGSSQEQYF.